This TCR beta chain was observed in a study of T cell repertoires in cytomegalovirus infection. TCRdb processed the reads anew with MiXCR; each CDR3 protein has one entry. The sample has hundreds of thousands of distinct CDR3 sequences, under 20% seen once; the top ten hold approximately 12%. J lost 5 bases, V lost 5 bases, and 8 bases had no gene match. Germline assignment: CDR1 SEHNR and CDR2 FQNEAQ (reference sequence). The CDR3 totals 14 residues. This clonotype was detected a few times. This clonotype originated in a human donor in good health (CMV status not recorded). Some clones in this sample may be carry-over from other donors' samples. This chain uses TRBV7-9 with TRBJ2-7; 8 nucleotides agree with TRBD1. Sequences were obtained from PBMCs. The DNA for the CDR3 is TGTGCCAGCAGCCCTCGGACAGGGAAAAACGAGCAGTACTTC. Amino acid sequence: CASSPRTGKNEQYF.